This TCR beta chain was found in a study of blood T cell repertoires in COVID-19. Assay: immunoSEQ multiplex PCR; the TCRdb copy retains only in-frame clones and omits some. The sample has roughly 220,000 clones, about 78% seen once. This clone has only a few counts. This CDR3 has 14 residues. From germline, CDR1 is SGHTA and CDR2 FQGTGA. J gave up 6 bases and V 4 bases, and 7 bases lay outside the gene matches. The sample was peripheral blood. This receptor was taken from a woman between 65 and 79 years old with acute or convalescent COVID-19. This chain links TRBV7-3 with TRBJ1-1; 8 nucleotides agree with TRBD1. This CDR3 reads CASSSQGAFAEAFF. CDR3 DNA: TGTGCCAGCAGCTCCCAGGGGGCTTTTGCTGAAGCTTTCTTT.